This TCR beta chain was sequenced in a study of cytomegalovirus exposure and HLA in healthy donors. General study results and limits: Data from an earlier analysis indicated that most TCR beta V segments were productive either about 90% or about 30% of the time. 16,951 TCR beta sequences were associated with HLA alleles at 0.05 false discovery rate in a later analysis. According to the study, about 180 TCR beta chains were cytomegalovirus-associated.

The CDR3 covers 16 residues. V was pared by 2 bases and J by 2 bases, with 6 bases of the junction left unmatched. CDR1 and CDR2 (germline): SNHLY, FYNNEI. PCR used 60 Vbeta primers and 13 Jbeta primers. Method: immunoSEQ multiplex PCR; TCRdb's copy keeps in-frame clones and lacks some. The data contain about 180,000 clones, just over 75% of them singletons. This clone was picked up a small number of times. Antigen unknown. The receptor's source is a man aged 18 to 30 in good health and CMV-seronegative. Sequences were obtained from PBMCs. V and J are TRBV2 and TRBJ2-3; TRBD1 matches at 8 bases. The CDR3 region is CASSEWRQGITDTQYF. For the CDR3, the DNA is TGTGCCAGCAGTGAATGGAGACAGGGGATCACAGATACGCAGTATTTT.